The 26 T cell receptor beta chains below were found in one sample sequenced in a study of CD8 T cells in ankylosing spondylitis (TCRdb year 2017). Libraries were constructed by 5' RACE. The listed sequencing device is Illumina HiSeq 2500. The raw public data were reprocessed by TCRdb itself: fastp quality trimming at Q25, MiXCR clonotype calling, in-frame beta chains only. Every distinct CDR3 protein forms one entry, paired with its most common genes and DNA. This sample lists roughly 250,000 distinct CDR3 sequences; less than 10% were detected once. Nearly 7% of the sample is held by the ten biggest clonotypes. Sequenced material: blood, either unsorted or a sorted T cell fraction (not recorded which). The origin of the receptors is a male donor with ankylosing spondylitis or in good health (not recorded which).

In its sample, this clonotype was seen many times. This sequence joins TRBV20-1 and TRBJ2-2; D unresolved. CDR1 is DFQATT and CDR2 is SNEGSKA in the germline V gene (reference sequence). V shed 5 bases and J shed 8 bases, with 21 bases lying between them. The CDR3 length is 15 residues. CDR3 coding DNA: TGCAGTGCTGCGGCCGGTGACTTGTCTAGGGGGGAGCTGTTTTTT. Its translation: CSAAAGDLSRGELFF.

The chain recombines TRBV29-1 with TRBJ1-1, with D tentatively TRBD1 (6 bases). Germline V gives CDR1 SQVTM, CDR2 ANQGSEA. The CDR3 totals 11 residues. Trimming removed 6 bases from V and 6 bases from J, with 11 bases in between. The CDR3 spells CSVSQGAEAFF. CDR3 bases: TGCAGCGTCTCACAGGGCGCTGAAGCTTTCTTT.

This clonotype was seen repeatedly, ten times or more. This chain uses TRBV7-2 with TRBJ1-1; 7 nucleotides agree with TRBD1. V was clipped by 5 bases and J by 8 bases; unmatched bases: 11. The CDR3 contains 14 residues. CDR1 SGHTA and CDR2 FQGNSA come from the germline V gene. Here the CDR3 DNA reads TGTGCCAGCAGCGCCTCGACAGGGAGAATCGAAGCTTTCTTT. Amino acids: CASSASTGRIEAFF.

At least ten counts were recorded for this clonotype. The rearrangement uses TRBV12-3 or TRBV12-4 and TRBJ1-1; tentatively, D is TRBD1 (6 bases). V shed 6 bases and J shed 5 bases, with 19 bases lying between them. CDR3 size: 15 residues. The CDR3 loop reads CASRPLGQGNTEAFF. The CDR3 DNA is TGTGCCAGCAGGCCCTTAGGGCAGGGGAATACTGAAGCTTTCTTT.

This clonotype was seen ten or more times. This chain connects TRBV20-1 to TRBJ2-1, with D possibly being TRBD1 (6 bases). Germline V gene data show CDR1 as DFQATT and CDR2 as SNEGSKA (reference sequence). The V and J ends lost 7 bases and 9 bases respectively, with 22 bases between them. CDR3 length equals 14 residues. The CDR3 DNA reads TGCAGTGTACCGGGACAAAGAAGGCGTGGTGAGCAGTTCTTC. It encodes CSVPGQRRRGEQFF.

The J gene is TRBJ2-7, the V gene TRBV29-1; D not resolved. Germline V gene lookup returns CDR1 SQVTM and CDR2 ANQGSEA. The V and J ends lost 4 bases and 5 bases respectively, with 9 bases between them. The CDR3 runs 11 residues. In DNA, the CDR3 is TGCAGCGTTGGAGCTAGGGACGAGCAGTACTTC. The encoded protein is CSVGARDEQYF.

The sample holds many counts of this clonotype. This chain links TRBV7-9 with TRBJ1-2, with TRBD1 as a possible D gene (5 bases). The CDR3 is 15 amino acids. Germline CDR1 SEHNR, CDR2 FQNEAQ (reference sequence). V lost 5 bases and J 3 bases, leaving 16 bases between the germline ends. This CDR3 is CASSAGGRDHYGYTF. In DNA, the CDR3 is TGTGCCAGCAGCGCGGGTGGAAGGGACCACTATGGCTACACCTTC.

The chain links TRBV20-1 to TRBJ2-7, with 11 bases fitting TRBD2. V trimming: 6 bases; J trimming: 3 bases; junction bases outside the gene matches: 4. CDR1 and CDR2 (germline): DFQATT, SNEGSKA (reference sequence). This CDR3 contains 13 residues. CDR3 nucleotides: TGCAGTGCCATCGGGACTAGCGGCTACGAGCAGTACTTC. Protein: CSAIGTSGYEQYF.

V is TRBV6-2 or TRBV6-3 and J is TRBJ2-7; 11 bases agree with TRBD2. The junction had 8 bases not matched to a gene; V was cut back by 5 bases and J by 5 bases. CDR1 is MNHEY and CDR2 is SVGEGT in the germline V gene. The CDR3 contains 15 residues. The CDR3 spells CASSAASGRLNEQYF. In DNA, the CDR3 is TGTGCCAGCAGTGCGGCTAGCGGGAGGTTAAACGAGCAGTACTTC.

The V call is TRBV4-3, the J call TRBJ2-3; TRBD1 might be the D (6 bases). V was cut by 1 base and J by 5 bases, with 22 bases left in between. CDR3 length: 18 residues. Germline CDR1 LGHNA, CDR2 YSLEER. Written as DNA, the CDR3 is TGCGCCAGCAGCCAAGTAATCGGCAGGGGTCTTCTTCGAGATACGCAGTATTTT. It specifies CASSQVIGRGLLRDTQYF.

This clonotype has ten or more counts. The DNA of the CDR3 is TGTGCCAGCAATTTGGGACAGGGTGGAGTCTACACCTTC. Protein: CASNLGQGGVYTF. The J gene is TRBJ1-2, the V gene TRBV12-3 or TRBV12-4; 9 bases map to TRBD1. This CDR3 is built from 13 residues. The V segment lost 7 bases and the J segment 10 bases; nucleotides outside the gene matches: 10.

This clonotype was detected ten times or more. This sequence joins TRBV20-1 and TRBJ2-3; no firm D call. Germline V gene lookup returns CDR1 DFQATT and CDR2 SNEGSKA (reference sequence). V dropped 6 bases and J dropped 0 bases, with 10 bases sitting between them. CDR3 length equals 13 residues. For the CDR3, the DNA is TGCAGTGCCAAAATTGGGAGCACAGATACGCAGTATTTT. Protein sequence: CSAKIGSTDTQYF.

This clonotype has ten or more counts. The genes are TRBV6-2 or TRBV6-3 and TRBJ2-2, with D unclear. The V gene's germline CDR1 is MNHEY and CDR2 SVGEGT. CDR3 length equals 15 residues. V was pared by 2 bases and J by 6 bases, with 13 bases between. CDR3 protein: CASSYTNGYAGELFF. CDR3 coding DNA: TGTGCCAGCAGTTACACGAACGGCTATGCCGGGGAGCTGTTTTTT.

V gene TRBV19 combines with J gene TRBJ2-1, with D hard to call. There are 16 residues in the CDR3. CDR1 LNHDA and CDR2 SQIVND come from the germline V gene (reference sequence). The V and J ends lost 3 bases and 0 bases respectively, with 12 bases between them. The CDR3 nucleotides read TGTGCCAGTAGTATCCAACCACTAAGCTCCTACAATGAGCAGTTCTTC. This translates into CASSIQPLSSYNEQFF. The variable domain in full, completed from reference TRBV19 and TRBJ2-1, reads DGGITQSPKYLFRKEGQNVTLSCEQNLNHDAMYWYRQDPGQGLRLIYYSQIVNDFQKGDIAEGYSVSREKKESFPLTVTSAQKNPTAFYLCASSIQPLSSYNEQFFGPGTRLTVL.

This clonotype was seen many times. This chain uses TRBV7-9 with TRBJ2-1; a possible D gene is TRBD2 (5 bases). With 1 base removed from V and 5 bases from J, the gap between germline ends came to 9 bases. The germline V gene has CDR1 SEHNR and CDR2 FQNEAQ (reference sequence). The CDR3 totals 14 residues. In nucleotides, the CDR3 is TGTGCCAGCAGCTTAGTAGGGAGAGACAATGAGCAGTTCTTC. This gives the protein CASSLVGRDNEQFF.

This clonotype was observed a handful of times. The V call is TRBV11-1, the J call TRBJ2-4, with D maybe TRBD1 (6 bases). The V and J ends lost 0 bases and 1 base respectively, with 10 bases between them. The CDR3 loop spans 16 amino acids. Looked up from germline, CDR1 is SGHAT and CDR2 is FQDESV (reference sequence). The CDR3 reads CASSLATGLAKNIQYF. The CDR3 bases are TGTGCCAGCAGCTTAGCGACAGGCCTGGCCAAAAACATTCAGTACTTC.

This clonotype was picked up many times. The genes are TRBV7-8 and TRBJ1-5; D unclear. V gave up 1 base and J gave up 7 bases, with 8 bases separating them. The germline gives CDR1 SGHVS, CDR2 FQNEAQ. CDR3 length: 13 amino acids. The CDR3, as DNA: TGTGCCAGCAGCTTAGTCGAATCCCAGCCCCAGCATTTT. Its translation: CASSLVESQPQHF.

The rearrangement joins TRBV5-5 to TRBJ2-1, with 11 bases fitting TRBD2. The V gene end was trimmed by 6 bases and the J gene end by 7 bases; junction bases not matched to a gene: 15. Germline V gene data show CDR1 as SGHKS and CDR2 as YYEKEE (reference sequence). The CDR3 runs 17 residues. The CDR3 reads CASTVDLLAGVGNEQFF. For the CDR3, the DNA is TGTGCCAGCACCGTTGACCTACTAGCGGGGGTAGGGAATGAGCAGTTCTTC. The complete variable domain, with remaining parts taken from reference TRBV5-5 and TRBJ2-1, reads DAGVTQSPTHLIKTRGQQVTLRCSPISGHKSVSWYQQVLGQGPQFIFQYYEKEERGRGNFPDRFSARQFPNYSSELNVNALLLGDSALYLCASTVDLLAGVGNEQFFGPGTRLTVL.

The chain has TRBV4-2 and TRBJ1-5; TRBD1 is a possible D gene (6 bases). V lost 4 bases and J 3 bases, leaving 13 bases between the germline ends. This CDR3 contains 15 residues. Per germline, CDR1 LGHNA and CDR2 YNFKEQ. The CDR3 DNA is TGTGCCAGCAGCCTCGTCGAGGGGGACAATCAGCCCCAGCATTTT. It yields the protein CASSLVEGDNQPQHF.

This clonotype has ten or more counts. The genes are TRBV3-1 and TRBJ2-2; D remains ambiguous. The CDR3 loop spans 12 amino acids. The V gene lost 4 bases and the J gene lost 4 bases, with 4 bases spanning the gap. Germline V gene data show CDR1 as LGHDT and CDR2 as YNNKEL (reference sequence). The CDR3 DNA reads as TGTGCCAGCAGCCCATTCACCGGGGAGCTGTTTTTT. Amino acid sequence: CASSPFTGELFF.

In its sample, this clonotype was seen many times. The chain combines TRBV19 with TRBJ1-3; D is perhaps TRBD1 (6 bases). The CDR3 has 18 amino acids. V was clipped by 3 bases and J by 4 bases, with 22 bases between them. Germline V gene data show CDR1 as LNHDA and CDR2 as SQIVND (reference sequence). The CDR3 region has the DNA TGTGCCAGTAGTATTAACAGGGAGTGGAAATCCTCCGGAAACACCATATATTTT. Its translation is CASSINREWKSSGNTIYF.

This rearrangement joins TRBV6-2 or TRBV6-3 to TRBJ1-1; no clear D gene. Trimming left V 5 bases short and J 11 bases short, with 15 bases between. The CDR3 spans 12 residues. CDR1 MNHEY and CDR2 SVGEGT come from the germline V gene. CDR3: CASSRSPAAAFF. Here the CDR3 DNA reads TGTGCCAGCAGTCGGTCACCAGCGGCGGCTTTCTTT.

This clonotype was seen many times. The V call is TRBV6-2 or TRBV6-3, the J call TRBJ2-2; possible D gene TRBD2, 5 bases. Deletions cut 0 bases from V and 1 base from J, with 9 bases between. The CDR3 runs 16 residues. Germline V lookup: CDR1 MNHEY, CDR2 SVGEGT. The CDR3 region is CASSYSTAGNTGELFF. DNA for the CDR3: TGTGCCAGCAGTTACTCGACGGCGGGGAACACCGGGGAGCTGTTTTTT.

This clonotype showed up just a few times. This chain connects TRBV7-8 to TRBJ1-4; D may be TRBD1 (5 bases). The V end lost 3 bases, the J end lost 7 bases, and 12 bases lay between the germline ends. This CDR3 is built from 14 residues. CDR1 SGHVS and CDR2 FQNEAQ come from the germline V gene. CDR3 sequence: CASSFTRGGEKLFF. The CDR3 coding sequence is TGTGCCAGCAGCTTTACCCGGGGCGGTGAAAAACTGTTTTTT.

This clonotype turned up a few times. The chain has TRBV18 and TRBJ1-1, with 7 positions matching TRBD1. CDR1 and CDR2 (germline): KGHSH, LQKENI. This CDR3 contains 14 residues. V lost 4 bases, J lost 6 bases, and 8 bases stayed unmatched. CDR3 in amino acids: CASSLGDRVSEAFF. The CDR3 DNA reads TGTGCCAGCTCACTCGGAGACAGGGTTTCTGAAGCTTTCTTT.

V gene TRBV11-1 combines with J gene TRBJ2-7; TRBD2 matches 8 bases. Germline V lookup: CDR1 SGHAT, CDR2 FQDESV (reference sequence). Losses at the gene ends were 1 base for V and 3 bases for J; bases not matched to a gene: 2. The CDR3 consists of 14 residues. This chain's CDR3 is CASSLVREDYEQYF. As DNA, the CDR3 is TGTGCCAGCAGCTTAGTGCGGGAGGACTACGAGCAGTACTTC. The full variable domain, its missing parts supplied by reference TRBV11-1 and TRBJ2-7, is EAEVAQSPRYKITEKSQAVAFWCDPISGHATLYWYRQILGQGPELLVQFQDESVVDDSQLPKDRFSAERLKGVDSTLKIQPAELGDSAMYLCASSLVREDYEQYFGPGTRLTVT.